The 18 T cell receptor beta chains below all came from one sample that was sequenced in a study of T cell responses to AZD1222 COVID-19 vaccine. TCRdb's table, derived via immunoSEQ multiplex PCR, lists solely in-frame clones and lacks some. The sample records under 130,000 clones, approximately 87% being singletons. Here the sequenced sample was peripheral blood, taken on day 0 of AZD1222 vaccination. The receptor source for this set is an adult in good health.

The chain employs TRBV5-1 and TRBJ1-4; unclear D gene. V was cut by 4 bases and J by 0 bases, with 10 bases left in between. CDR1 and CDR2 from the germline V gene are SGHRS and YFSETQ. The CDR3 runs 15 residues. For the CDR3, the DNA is TGCGCCAGCAGCATATACGGAGCAACTAATGAAAAACTGTTTTTT. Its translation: CASSIYGATNEKLFF.

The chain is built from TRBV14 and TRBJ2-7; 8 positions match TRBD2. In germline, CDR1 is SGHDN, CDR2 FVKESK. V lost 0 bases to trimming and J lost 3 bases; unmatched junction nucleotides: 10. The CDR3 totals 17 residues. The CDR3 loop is CASSQDRKASGYYEQYF. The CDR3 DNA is TGTGCCAGCAGCCAAGATAGGAAGGCTAGCGGGTACTACGAGCAGTACTTC.

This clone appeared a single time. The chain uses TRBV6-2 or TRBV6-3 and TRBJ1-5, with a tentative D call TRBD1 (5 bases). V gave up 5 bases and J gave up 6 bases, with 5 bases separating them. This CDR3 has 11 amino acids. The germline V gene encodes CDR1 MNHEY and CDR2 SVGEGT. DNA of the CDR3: TGTGCCAGCAGTCAGGGTCAGCCCCAGCATTTT. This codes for CASSQGQPQHF.

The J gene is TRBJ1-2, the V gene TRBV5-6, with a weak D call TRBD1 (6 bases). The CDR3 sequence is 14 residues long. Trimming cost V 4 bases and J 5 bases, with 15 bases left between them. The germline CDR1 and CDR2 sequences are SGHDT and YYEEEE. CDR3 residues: CASSQPGHPYGYTF. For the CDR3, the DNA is TGTGCCAGCAGCCAGCCGGGACATCCATATGGCTACACCTTC. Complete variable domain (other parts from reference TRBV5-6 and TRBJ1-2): DAGVTQSPTHLIKTRGQQVTLRCSPKSGHDTVSWYQQALGQGPQFIFQYYEEEERQRGNFPDRFSGHQFPNYSSELNVNALLLGDSALYLCASSQPGHPYGYTFGSGTRLTVV.

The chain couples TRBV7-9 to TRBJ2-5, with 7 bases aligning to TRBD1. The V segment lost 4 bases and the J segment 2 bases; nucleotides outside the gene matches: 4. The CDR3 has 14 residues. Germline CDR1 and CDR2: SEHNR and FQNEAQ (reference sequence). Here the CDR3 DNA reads TGTGCCAGCAGCTCATACAGGGGTCAAGAGACCCAGTACTTC. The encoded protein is CASSSYRGQETQYF.

The CDR3 sequence: CASEQDYGYTF. CDR3 nucleotides: TGTGCCAGCGAACAGGACTATGGCTACACCTTC. This chain joins TRBV2 and TRBJ1-2; TRBD1 is a possible D gene (5 bases). The germline V and J ends were trimmed by 8 bases and 3 bases, with 7 bases remaining between them. The CDR3 contains 11 residues. CDR1 and CDR2 (germline): SNHLY, FYNNEI. The variable domain in full, completed from reference TRBV2 and TRBJ1-2, reads EPEVTQTPSHQVTQMGQEVILRCVPISNHLYFYWYRQILGQKVEFLVSFYNNEISEKSEIFDDQFSVERPDGSNFTLKIRSTKLEDSAMYFCASEQDYGYTFGSGTRLTVV.

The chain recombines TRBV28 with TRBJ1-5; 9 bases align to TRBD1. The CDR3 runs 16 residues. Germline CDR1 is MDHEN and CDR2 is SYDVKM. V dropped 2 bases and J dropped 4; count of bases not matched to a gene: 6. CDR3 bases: TGTGCCAGCAGTTTAATGGACAGGGGTGGGAATCAGCCCCAGCATTTT. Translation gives CASSLMDRGGNQPQHF.

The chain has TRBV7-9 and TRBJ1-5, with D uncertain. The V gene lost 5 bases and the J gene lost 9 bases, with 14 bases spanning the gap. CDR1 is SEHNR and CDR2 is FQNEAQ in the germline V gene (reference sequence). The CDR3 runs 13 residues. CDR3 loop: CASSPTGPGPQHF. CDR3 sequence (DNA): TGTGCCAGCAGCCCCACGGGTCCAGGGCCCCAGCATTTT.

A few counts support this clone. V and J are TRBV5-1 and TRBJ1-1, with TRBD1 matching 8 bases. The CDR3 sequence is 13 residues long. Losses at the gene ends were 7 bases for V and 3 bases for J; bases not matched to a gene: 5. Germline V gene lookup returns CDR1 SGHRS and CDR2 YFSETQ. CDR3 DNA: TGCGCCAGCTGTGAGGACAGGGACACTGAAGCTTTCTTT. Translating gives CASCEDRDTEAFF. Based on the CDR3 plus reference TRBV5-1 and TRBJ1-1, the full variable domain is KAGVTQTPRYLIKTRGQQVTLSCSPISGHRSVSWYQQTPGQGLQFLFEYFSETQRNKGNFPGRFSGRQFSNSRSEMNVSTLELGDSALYLCASCEDRDTEAFFGQGTRLTVV.

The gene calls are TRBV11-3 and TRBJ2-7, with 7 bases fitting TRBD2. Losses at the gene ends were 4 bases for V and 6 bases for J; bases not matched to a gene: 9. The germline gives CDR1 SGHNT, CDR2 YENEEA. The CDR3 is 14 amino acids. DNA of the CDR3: TGTGCCAGCAGCTCGGGACTATCCTCCACCGAGCAGTACTTC. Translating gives CASSSGLSSTEQYF.

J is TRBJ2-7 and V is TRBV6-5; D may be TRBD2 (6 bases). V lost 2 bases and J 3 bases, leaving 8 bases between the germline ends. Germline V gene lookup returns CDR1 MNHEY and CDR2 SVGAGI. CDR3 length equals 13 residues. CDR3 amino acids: CASSYRDFYEQYF. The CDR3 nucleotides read TGTGCCAGCAGTTACCGGGACTTCTACGAGCAGTACTTC.

Written as DNA, the CDR3 is TGTGCCAGCAGCCATTACAGGGTTCCCGACTACGAGCAGTACTTC. This gives the protein CASSHYRVPDYEQYF. The V call is TRBV4-2, the J call TRBJ2-7, with TRBD1 as a possible D gene (6 bases). Germline-derived CDR1 and CDR2 are LGHNA and YNFKEQ. V was trimmed by 3 bases and J by 3 bases, leaving 15 bases between them. CDR3 length: 15 amino acids.

The CDR3 reads CASMVGTAEAFF. CDR3 coding DNA: TGTGCCAGCATGGTTGGGACAGCTGAAGCTTTCTTT. The chain joins TRBV28 to TRBJ1-1; 7 bases match TRBD1. V dropped 7 bases and J dropped 6; count of bases not matched to a gene: 5. Germline loops: CDR1 MDHEN, CDR2 SYDVKM. CDR3 size: 12 residues.

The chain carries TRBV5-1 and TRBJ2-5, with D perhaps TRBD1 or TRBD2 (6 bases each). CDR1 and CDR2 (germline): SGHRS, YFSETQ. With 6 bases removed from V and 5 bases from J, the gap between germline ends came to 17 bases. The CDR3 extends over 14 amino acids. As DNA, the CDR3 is TGCGCCAGCAACTATGGGGGGCAGGGGGAGACCCAGTACTTC. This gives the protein CASNYGGQGETQYF. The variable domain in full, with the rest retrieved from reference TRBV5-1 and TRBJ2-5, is KAGVTQTPRYLIKTRGQQVTLSCSPISGHRSVSWYQQTPGQGLQFLFEYFSETQRNKGNFPGRFSGRQFSNSRSEMNVSTLELGDSALYLCASNYGGQGETQYFGPGTRLLVL.

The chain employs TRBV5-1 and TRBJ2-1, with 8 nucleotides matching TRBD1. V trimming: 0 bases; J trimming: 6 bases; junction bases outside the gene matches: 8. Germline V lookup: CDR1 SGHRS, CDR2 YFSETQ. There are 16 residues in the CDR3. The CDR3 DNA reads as TGCGCCAGCAGCTTGGAGGTGGTTGGGACAGGCAATGAGCAGTTCTTC. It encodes CASSLEVVGTGNEQFF. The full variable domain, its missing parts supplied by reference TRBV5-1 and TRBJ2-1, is KAGVTQTPRYLIKTRGQQVTLSCSPISGHRSVSWYQQTPGQGLQFLFEYFSETQRNKGNFPGRFSGRQFSNSRSEMNVSTLELGDSALYLCASSLEVVGTGNEQFFGPGTRLTVL.

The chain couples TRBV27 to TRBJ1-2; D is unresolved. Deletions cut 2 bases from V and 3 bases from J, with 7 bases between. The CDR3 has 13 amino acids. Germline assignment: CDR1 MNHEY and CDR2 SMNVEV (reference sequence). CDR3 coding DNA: TGTGCCAGCAGTTTAACCGGGGACTATGGCTACACCTTC. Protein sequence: CASSLTGDYGYTF.

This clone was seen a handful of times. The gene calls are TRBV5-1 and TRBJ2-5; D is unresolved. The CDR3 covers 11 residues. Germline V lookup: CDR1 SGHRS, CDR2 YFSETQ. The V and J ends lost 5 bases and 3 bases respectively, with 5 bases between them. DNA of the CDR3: TGCGCCAGCAGGAGTGAAGAGACCCAGTACTTC. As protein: CASRSEETQYF.

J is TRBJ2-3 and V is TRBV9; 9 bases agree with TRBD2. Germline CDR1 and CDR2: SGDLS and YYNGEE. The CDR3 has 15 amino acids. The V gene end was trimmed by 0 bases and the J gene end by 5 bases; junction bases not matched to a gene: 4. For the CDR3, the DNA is TGTGCCAGCAGCGTAGCGGCGGGGGGGCGAGATACGCAGTATTTT. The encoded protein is CASSVAAGGRDTQYF.